The clone carrying this T cell receptor beta chain has a single count. Its matching antigen is unknown. With V trimmed by 4 bases and J by 3 bases, 11 bases remained unmatched. CDR1 and CDR2 from the germline V gene are LNHDA and SQIVND (reference sequence). This CDR3 is built from 17 residues. This entry belongs to a study of T cell responses to AZD1222 COVID-19 vaccine. Turning to the study itself: The analysis combined second doses at about 4 or about 12 weeks. Study-level points and caveats: At study baseline, merely six AZD1222 recipients were seropositive. Donors in the cohort were predominantly white British and more often female, and clonal diversity was possibly underestimated. The repertoires were collected only after the peak T cell response.

TCRdb's copy holds only in-frame clones and misses some; the assay was immunoSEQ multiplex PCR. The sample yields some 150,000 clones, more than 70% seen once. J is TRBJ2-2 and V is TRBV19; 7 bases are a match to TRBD2. The sequencing here drew on peripheral blood, taken on day 0 of AZD1222 vaccination. The source of this sequence is an adult in good health. The CDR3 sequence is CASSRGREGFYTGELFF. The CDR3 bases are TGTGCCAGTAGTAGGGGGAGGGAGGGATTCTACACCGGGGAGCTGTTTTTT.